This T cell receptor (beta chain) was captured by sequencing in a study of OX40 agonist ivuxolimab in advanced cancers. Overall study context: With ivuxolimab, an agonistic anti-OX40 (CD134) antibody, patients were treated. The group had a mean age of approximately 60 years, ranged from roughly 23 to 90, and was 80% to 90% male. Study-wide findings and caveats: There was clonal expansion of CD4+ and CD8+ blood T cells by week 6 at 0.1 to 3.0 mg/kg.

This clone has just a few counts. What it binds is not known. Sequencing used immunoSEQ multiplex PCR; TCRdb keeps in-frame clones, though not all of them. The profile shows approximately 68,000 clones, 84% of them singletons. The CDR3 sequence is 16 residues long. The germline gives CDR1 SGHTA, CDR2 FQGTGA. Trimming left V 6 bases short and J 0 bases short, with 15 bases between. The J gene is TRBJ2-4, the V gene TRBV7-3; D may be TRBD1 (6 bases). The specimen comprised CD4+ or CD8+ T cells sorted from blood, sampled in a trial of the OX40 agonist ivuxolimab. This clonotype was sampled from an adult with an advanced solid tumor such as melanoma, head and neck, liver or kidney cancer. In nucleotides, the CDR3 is TGTGCCAGCAGTTTGGGGGCAGGTCTAGCCAAAAACATTCAGTACTTC. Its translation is CASSLGAGLAKNIQYF.